These 8 T cell receptor beta chains were sequenced from one sample in a study of cytomegalovirus exposure and HLA in healthy donors. Primers included in the PCR were 60 Vbeta and 13 Jbeta primers. The method was immunoSEQ multiplex PCR; TCRdb's version includes in-frame clones alone and lacks a portion of them. In the table there are 200,000 or so clones, approximately 79% of which are singletons. What was sequenced was PBMCs. All receptors come from a man aged 18 to 30 in good health and CMV-seronegative.

This clone showed up just a few times. The chain is built from TRBV30 and TRBJ1-2; 8 bases are shared with TRBD1. Germline loops: CDR1 GTSNPN, CDR2 SVGIG (reference sequence). This CDR3 spans 15 amino acids. The trim removed 0 bases at V and 1 base at J, leaving 4 bases unmatched. The CDR3 protein is CAWSVQGVFNYGYTF. The CDR3 DNA reads TGTGCCTGGAGTGTACAGGGGGTATTTAACTATGGCTACACCTTC.

This chain joins TRBV11-3 and TRBJ2-7, with 7 bases aligning to TRBD1. The V gene end was trimmed by 5 bases and the J gene end by 0 bases; junction bases not matched to a gene: 7. Germline V gene sequence: CDR1 SGHNT, CDR2 YENEEA. This CDR3 region has 15 residues. CDR3 sequence (DNA): TGTGCCAGCAGCCTCGGACAGGCCAGCTCCTACGAGCAGTACTTC. It translates to CASSLGQASSYEQYF.

The V and J genes are TRBV27 and TRBJ2-3; 12 bases line up with TRBD2. This CDR3 is built from 17 residues. Trimming at V came to 6 bases and at J to 0 bases, leaving 7 bases not matched to a gene. Germline V gene sequence: CDR1 MNHEY, CDR2 SMNVEV (reference sequence). The CDR3 reads CASRTSGSFLSTDTQYF. In DNA, the CDR3 is TGTGCCAGCAGGACTAGCGGGAGCTTTCTCAGCACAGATACGCAGTATTTT.

The chain joins TRBV14 to TRBJ1-2, with D hard to call. The length of the CDR3 is 16 residues. Germline values: CDR1 SGHDN, CDR2 FVKESK. Trimming pared 3 bases from V and 0 bases from J, leaving 14 bases between. CDR3 sequence: CASSHGGILANYGYTF. CDR3 nucleotide sequence: TGTGCCAGCAGCCACGGCGGGATCTTAGCTAACTATGGCTACACCTTC. Filled out from reference TRBV14 and TRBJ1-2, the complete variable domain reads EAGVTQFPSHSVIEKGQTVTLRCDPISGHDNLYWYRRVMGKEIKFLLHFVKESKQDESGMPNNRFLAERTGGTYSTLKVQPAELEDSGVYFCASSHGGILANYGYTFGSGTRLTVV.

This clone was observed a single time. The gene calls are TRBV30 and TRBJ1-6, with 9 nucleotides matching TRBD1. The germline V gene has CDR1 GTSNPN and CDR2 SVGIG (reference sequence). CDR3 length equals 15 residues. The V segment lost 7 bases and the J segment 7 bases; nucleotides outside the gene matches: 11. This chain's CDR3 is CASDLPGTGNSPLHF. For the CDR3, the DNA is TGTGCCTCGGACCTCCCCGGGACAGGGAATTCACCCCTCCACTTT.

The chain uses TRBV7-6 and TRBJ2-2; a weak D match, TRBD2 (6 bases). V lost 5 bases, J lost 4 bases, and 14 bases lay in between. The length of the CDR3 is 15 residues. Germline loops: CDR1 SGHVS, CDR2 FNYEAQ. The CDR3, as DNA: TGTGCCAGCAGCCTGACTAGTGGGTTCACCGGGGAGCTGTTTTTT. This encodes CASSLTSGFTGELFF.

The chain links TRBV19 to TRBJ1-5; D ambiguous. CDR1 and CDR2 (germline): LNHDA, SQIVND (reference sequence). The V and J ends lost 7 bases and 3 bases respectively, with 16 bases between them. This CDR3 contains 15 residues. CDR3 bases: TGTGCCAGTATCCCTTCTGGGCAGACCAATCAGCCCCAGCATTTT. It is translated as CASIPSGQTNQPQHF.

The chain is built from TRBV6-5 and TRBJ2-7; TRBD1 matches 7 bases. CDR1 MNHEY and CDR2 SVGAGI come from the germline V gene. The CDR3 contains 15 residues. V lost 3 bases and J lost 0; bases outside the gene matches: 5. The CDR3 DNA follows: TGTGCCAGCAGTTATTCCAGGGACAGCTCCTACGAGCAGTACTTC. Translation gives CASSYSRDSSYEQYF.